The rows below give T cell receptor beta chains drawn from one sample of a study of OX40 agonist ivuxolimab in advanced cancers. Some clones are missing from TCRdb's copy, which holds only in-frame ones; the method was immunoSEQ multiplex PCR. The sample consists of about 67,000 clones, 91% of them appearing once. The specimen comprised CD4+ or CD8+ T cells sorted from blood, sampled in a trial of the OX40 agonist ivuxolimab. The receptor set was obtained from an adult with an advanced solid tumor such as melanoma, head and neck, liver or kidney cancer. CDR3s include the opening cysteine and the closing phenylalanine or tryptophan. Fields, in order: clone size, J gene, D gene, V gene, CDR3 DNA, CDR3 protein. D genes are given only for firm matches. Clone size, where shown, is once, few, many, or a class for clones that have expanded.

clone_size: NA
j_call: TRBJ1-1
d_call: NA
v_call: TRBV9
cdr3_nt: TGTGCCAGCAGCCTATCCCAGGTGAACACTGAAGCTTTCTTT
cdr3_aa: CASSLSQVNTEAFF

clone_size: NA
j_call: TRBJ1-2
d_call: NA
v_call: TRBV4-1
cdr3_nt: TGCGCCAGCAGCCAAGGGACAGTCGATACAAATAACTATGGCTACACCTTC
cdr3_aa: CASSQGTVDTNNYGYTF

clone_size: NA
j_call: TRBJ2-3
d_call: NA
v_call: TRBV6-6
cdr3_nt: TGTGCCAGCGTATCCCCAGTGCAGGCAGCTTCAATACAGTATTTT
cdr3_aa: CASVSPVQAASIQYF

clone_size: NA
j_call: TRBJ1-5
d_call: TRBD1
v_call: TRBV6-1
cdr3_nt: TGTGCCAGCAGCAAGACAGGGGGTGGTCAGCCCCAGCATTTT
cdr3_aa: CASSKTGGGQPQHF

clone_size: NA
j_call: TRBJ2-3
d_call: NA
v_call: TRBV25-1
cdr3_nt: TGTGCCAGCAGTGCAATAGGGGATCTAACAGATACGCAGTATTTT
cdr3_aa: CASSAIGDLTDTQYF

clone_size: NA
j_call: TRBJ1-5
d_call: TRBD1
v_call: TRBV19
cdr3_nt: TGTGCCAGTAGTACCTCCCCGGGACAGGGCAATCAGCCCCAGCATTTT
cdr3_aa: CASSTSPGQGNQPQHF

clone_size: NA
j_call: TRBJ2-1
d_call: NA
v_call: TRBV5-8
cdr3_nt: TGTGCCAGCAGCCCTCAGGCGGGACTCTACAATGAGCAGTTCTTC
cdr3_aa: CASSPQAGLYNEQFF

clone_size: NA
j_call: TRBJ1-3
d_call: NA
v_call: TRBV5-1
cdr3_nt: TGCGCCAGCAGCTTTGATCGGGGACGGTTCTCTGGAAACACCATATATTTT
cdr3_aa: CASSFDRGRFSGNTIYF

clone_size: NA
j_call: TRBJ2-6
d_call: NA
v_call: TRBV19
cdr3_nt: TGTGCCAGTAATCGAAGGGAGGCTCCTGGGGCCAACGTCCTGACTTTC
cdr3_aa: CASNRREAPGANVLTF

clone_size: NA
j_call: TRBJ1-4
d_call: NA
v_call: TRBV16
cdr3_nt: TGTGCCAGCAGCCAATCCCGGGACTTTTGGGAAAAACTGTTTTTT
cdr3_aa: CASSQSRDFWEKLFF

clone_size: once
j_call: TRBJ2-2
d_call: NA
v_call: TRBV11-2
cdr3_nt: TGTGCCAGCAGCTTAGAGGGATCCCGAGACACCGGGGAGCTGTTTTTT
cdr3_aa: CASSLEGSRDTGELFF

clone_size: NA
j_call: TRBJ2-7
d_call: NA
v_call: TRBV10-1
cdr3_nt: TGCGCCACCCAGAGGGGGGCCGGGTACGAGCAGTACTTC
cdr3_aa: CATQRGAGYEQYF

clone_size: NA
j_call: TRBJ2-7
d_call: NA
v_call: TRBV28
cdr3_nt: TGTGCCAGCAGGCCTTTACAGTTGGACGAGCAGTACTTC
cdr3_aa: CASRPLQLDEQYF

clone_size: NA
j_call: TRBJ2-2
d_call: NA
v_call: TRBV18
cdr3_nt: TGTGCCAGCTCACCAATGCTCGGGAACACCGGGGAGCTGTTTTTT
cdr3_aa: CASSPMLGNTGELFF

clone_size: NA
j_call: TRBJ1-4
d_call: TRBD1
v_call: TRBV28
cdr3_nt: TGTGCCAGCAGGCGTACAGGGGCCTCCTCTGGTGAAAAACTGTTTTTT
cdr3_aa: CASRRTGASSGEKLFF

clone_size: once
j_call: TRBJ2-7
d_call: NA
v_call: TRBV28
cdr3_nt: TGTGCCAGCAGAGCGAGGACCCGGACTGGGAAGCAGTACTTC
cdr3_aa: CASRARTRTGKQYF

clone_size: NA
j_call: TRBJ1-2
d_call: TRBD1
v_call: TRBV7-9
cdr3_nt: TGTGCCAGCAGCTTGGCCGCTAGACAGGGGGCGTTCGGCTACACCTTC
cdr3_aa: CASSLAARQGAFGYTF

clone_size: NA
j_call: TRBJ2-1
d_call: TRBD2
v_call: TRBV5-4
cdr3_nt: TGTGCCAGCAGCTTGGCCTCAGCGGGAGCTAGGAATGAGCAGTTCTTC
cdr3_aa: CASSLASAGARNEQFF

clone_size: NA
j_call: TRBJ1-2
d_call: NA
v_call: TRBV28
cdr3_nt: TGTGCCAGCAGTTTACCCCGGGGGAACGGCTATGGCTACACCTTC
cdr3_aa: CASSLPRGNGYGYTF

clone_size: NA
j_call: TRBJ2-7
d_call: TRBD2
v_call: TRBV7-2
cdr3_nt: TGTGCCAGCAGCTTTTCCGTTAGCGGGAGGGTAAACGAGCAGTACTTC
cdr3_aa: CASSFSVSGRVNEQYF

clone_size: NA
j_call: TRBJ1-5
d_call: NA
v_call: TRBV6-6
cdr3_nt: TGTGCCAGCAGTTACATGCAGGCAAGCTATCAGCCCCAGCATTTT
cdr3_aa: CASSYMQASYQPQHF

clone_size: NA
j_call: TRBJ2-7
d_call: NA
v_call: TRBV6-1
cdr3_nt: TGTGCCAGCAGTGAACCACAAGGGGTTCCGAGCGAGCAGTACTTC
cdr3_aa: CASSEPQGVPSEQYF

clone_size: few
j_call: TRBJ1-3
d_call: NA
v_call: TRBV28
cdr3_nt: TGTGCCAGCATCGAGACCCGGGGGGGGGCGAACACCATATATTTT
cdr3_aa: CASIETRGGANTIYF

clone_size: NA
j_call: TRBJ2-7
d_call: TRBD2
v_call: TRBV5-1
cdr3_nt: TGCGCCAGCAGCTTGGGGCTAGCGGGAATCCACGAGCAGTACTTC
cdr3_aa: CASSLGLAGIHEQYF

clone_size: NA
j_call: TRBJ2-7
d_call: NA
v_call: TRBV12-5
cdr3_nt: TGTGCTAGTGGTTCGGCCGACTCTACCTACGAGCAGTACTTC
cdr3_aa: CASGSADSTYEQYF

clone_size: NA
j_call: TRBJ1-1
d_call: TRBD1
v_call: TRBV14
cdr3_nt: TGTGCCAGTGGACAGGGAGTAATGAACACTGAAGCTTTCTTT
cdr3_aa: CASGQGVMNTEAFF

clone_size: NA
j_call: TRBJ2-5
d_call: NA
v_call: TRBV5-4
cdr3_nt: TGTGCCAGCAGCTTGGCAGGTGGCCAAGAGACCCAGTACTTC
cdr3_aa: CASSLAGGQETQYF

clone_size: NA
j_call: TRBJ2-7
d_call: NA
v_call: TRBV5-6
cdr3_nt: TGTGCCAGCAGCTATATTCATTACGAGCAGTACTTC
cdr3_aa: CASSYIHYEQYF

clone_size: NA
j_call: TRBJ2-7
d_call: TRBD1
v_call: TRBV6-5
cdr3_nt: TGTGCCAGCAGCCCCCGGGACAGGGGGCTATACGAGCAGTACTTC
cdr3_aa: CASSPRDRGLYEQYF

clone_size: once
j_call: TRBJ1-3
d_call: NA
v_call: TRBV7-6
cdr3_nt: TGTGCCAGCACCGAGCAGCAGGCTGGAAACACCATATATTTT
cdr3_aa: CASTEQQAGNTIYF

clone_size: NA
j_call: TRBJ1-5
d_call: NA
v_call: TRBV11-3
cdr3_nt: TGTGCCAGCAGCTTAGGACAGGTCAATAGCAATCAGCCCCAGCATTTT
cdr3_aa: CASSLGQVNSNQPQHF

clone_size: NA
j_call: TRBJ2-1
d_call: NA
v_call: TRBV6-4
cdr3_nt: TGTGCCAGCAGTGCGGTGTACGACGGCACTGAGCAGTTCTTC
cdr3_aa: CASSAVYDGTEQFF

clone_size: NA
j_call: TRBJ1-5
d_call: TRBD1
v_call: TRBV18
cdr3_nt: TGTGCCAGCTCACAGGGACAGGACAATCAGCCCCAGCATTTT
cdr3_aa: CASSQGQDNQPQHF

clone_size: NA
j_call: TRBJ2-7
d_call: NA
v_call: TRBV5-5
cdr3_nt: TGTGCCAGCCGACGGTTTGAAACGGGCAACTACGAGCAGTACTTC
cdr3_aa: CASRRFETGNYEQYF

clone_size: NA
j_call: TRBJ2-5
d_call: TRBD2
v_call: TRBV2
cdr3_nt: TGTGCCAGCGGGAGGGCGGGAGACGAGACCCAGTACTTC
cdr3_aa: CASGRAGDETQYF

clone_size: NA
j_call: TRBJ1-1
d_call: NA
v_call: TRBV28
cdr3_nt: TGTGCCAGCACTGGTGGGTCGGGGGAAGCTTTCTTT
cdr3_aa: CASTGGSGEAFF

clone_size: NA
j_call: TRBJ1-1
d_call: NA
v_call: TRBV6-5
cdr3_nt: TGTGCCAGCAGTTACTCGATGGTCCAGAGAGCTTTCTTT
cdr3_aa: CASSYSMVQRAFF

clone_size: NA
j_call: TRBJ2-7
d_call: NA
v_call: TRBV4-2
cdr3_nt: TGTGCCAGCAGCCAAGATCTAGGCTACGAGCAGTACTTC
cdr3_aa: CASSQDLGYEQYF

clone_size: NA
j_call: TRBJ2-7
d_call: TRBD1
v_call: TRBV18
cdr3_nt: TGTGCCAGCTCACCTCAGGACAGGGTGGCTTCCTACGAGCAGTACTTC
cdr3_aa: CASSPQDRVASYEQYF

clone_size: once
j_call: TRBJ2-5
d_call: NA
v_call: TRBV2
cdr3_nt: TGTGCCAGCAGTGAAGCGGGAACAGCCCAAGAGACCCAGTACTTC
cdr3_aa: CASSEAGTAQETQYF

clone_size: NA
j_call: TRBJ2-2
d_call: TRBD1
v_call: TRBV11-2
cdr3_nt: TGTGCCAGCAGCCCGGGACAGGGGGCCGGCACCGGGGAGCTGTTTTTT
cdr3_aa: CASSPGQGAGTGELFF

clone_size: NA
j_call: TRBJ1-1
d_call: NA
v_call: TRBV10-1
cdr3_nt: TGCGCCAGCAGCTTGACAGAGAACACTGAAGCTTTCTTT
cdr3_aa: CASSLTENTEAFF

clone_size: NA
j_call: TRBJ2-2
d_call: NA
v_call: TRBV5-4
cdr3_nt: TGTGCCAGCAGCATCGGGACGCACGGCGCCGGGGAGCTGTTTTTT
cdr3_aa: CASSIGTHGAGELFF

clone_size: NA
j_call: TRBJ2-1
d_call: NA
v_call: TRBV21-1
cdr3_nt: TGTGCCAGCAGCAAGAGTCCGGGACAGGTCTCTTGCAATGAGCAGTTCTTC
cdr3_aa: CASSKSPGQVSCNEQFF

clone_size: NA
j_call: TRBJ1-6
d_call: NA
v_call: TRBV5-1
cdr3_nt: TGCGCCAGCAGCTTGGACAGGGCGGGTAATTCACCCCTCCACTTT
cdr3_aa: CASSLDRAGNSPLHF